The source of this T cell receptor beta chain is a study of T cell responses to AZD1222 COVID-19 vaccine. TCRdb keeps only in-frame clones here, not all; method: immunoSEQ multiplex PCR. The sample includes over 75,000 clones, around nine tenths seen only once; the top ten take around a tenth. Study-wide results and caveats: Dominant CD4 TCR responses targeted spike regions 160-218 and 743-854. Nearly half of spike-specific TCRs reportedly target unmutated variant regions. Repertoires were obtained solely post-peak T cell response. Donors in the cohort were predominantly white British and more often female, and clonal diversity was possibly underestimated.

There are a few counts of this clone. Its antigen is unidentified. V dropped 4 bases and J dropped 1 base, with 8 bases sitting between them. Germline V gene data show CDR1 as SNHLY and CDR2 as FYNNEI. This CDR3 has 15 residues. This specimen was peripheral blood, taken 28 days after the second AZD1222 dose. This sequence originates from an adult who received the AZD1222 COVID-19 vaccine. The gene calls are TRBV2 and TRBJ1-6; no clear D. CDR3 sequence reads: CASSARISYNSPLHF. The CDR3 DNA sequence: TGTGCCAGCAGTGCCCGAATATCCTATAATTCACCCCTCCACTTT.